This TCR beta chain was retrieved from a study of OX40 agonist ivuxolimab in advanced cancers. Looking at the study overall: One hepatocellular carcinoma and two cutaneous melanoma patients partially responded. Points from the study as a whole: In the 0.1 to 3.0 mg/kg range, CD4+ and CD8+ blood T cells had expanded clonally by week 6. The study did not work out the antigen specificity of the expanded peripheral T cells. At 0.1-3.0 mg/kg, partial responders had clonal expansion among the lowest observed.

The assay was immunoSEQ multiplex PCR, and TCRdb's table has in-frame clones only and misses some. The repertoire includes under 75,000 clones, 92% of them detected once, and 20% to 25% sits in the top ten. Trimming pared 4 bases from V and 0 bases from J, leaving 16 bases between. The germline gives CDR1 KGHSY, CDR2 FQNENV. CDR3 length equals 17 residues. Note on this clone: Its antigen is as yet unknown.

V and J are TRBV16 and TRBJ2-4; D remains ambiguous. The sample was CD4+ or CD8+ T cells sorted from blood, taken in a trial of the OX40 agonist ivuxolimab. The source is an adult with an advanced solid tumor such as melanoma, head and neck, liver or kidney cancer. The CDR3: CASSLARAALAKNIQYF. In DNA, the CDR3 is TGTGCCAGCAGCCTCGCCCGGGCCGCACTAGCCAAAAACATTCAGTACTTC. The variable domain in full, with the rest retrieved from reference TRBV16 and TRBJ2-4, is GEEVAQTPKHLVRGEGQKAKLYCAPIKGHSYVFWYQQVLKNEFKFLISFQNENVFDETGMPKERFSAKCLPNSPCSLEIQATKLEDSAVYFCASSLARAALAKNIQYFGAGTRLSVL.